This TCR beta chain derives from a study of T cells in Graves' hyperthyroidism and ophthalmopathy. RNA transcripts were the template for amplifying TCR beta CDR3 regions. Primed by the HTBI set, a first-round RT-PCR was run on the TCR CDR3. TCRdb processed the multiplex PCR reads anew with MiXCR; each CDR3 protein has one entry. The sample consists of some 270,000 distinct CDR3 sequences, around 25% of them appearing once. There are many counts of this clonotype. The CDR3 totals 14 residues. In germline, CDR1 is KGHSH, CDR2 LQKENI. Deletions cut 2 bases from V and 3 bases from J, with 11 bases between.

This chain uses TRBV18 with TRBJ2-7; D perhaps matches TRBD1 (6 bases). This TCR was recovered from a woman aged 40 to 50 with Graves' ophthalmopathy. Sample: blood. The CDR3 loop is CASSPTTGNYEQYF. The DNA of the CDR3 is TGTGCCAGCTCACCAACGACAGGTAACTACGAGCAGTACTTC.